This T cell receptor beta chain was sequenced for a study of post-analysis software for immune sequencing data. For the study at large: The disease courses covered relapsing-remitting, secondary progressive and progressive-relapsing multiple sclerosis.

The TCR beta cDNA libraries contained unique molecular identifiers. With about 0.9 to 11 million T cells as the source, approximately 450,000 cDNA molecules resulted. TCRdb used MiXCR to reprocess the PCR reads, holding one entry per CDR3 protein. The table lists hundreds of thousands of distinct CDR3 sequences, approximately 57% of them singletons. This clonotype was picked up a small number of times. The antigen is undetermined. With 4 bases clipped from V and 4 bases from J, the junction kept 5 bases outside the gene matches. Germline CDR1 reads SEHNR; CDR2 reads FQNEAQ (reference sequence). This CDR3 is 14 amino acids long. Study findings and constraints: Batch-matched samples strongly co-clustered by F measure. Controls showed lower frequencies than patients for several TRBV segments, and TRBV5-6, TRBV5-1 and TRBV20-1 were among these. Multiple sclerosis patients showed significantly lower normalized Chao1 diversity than controls did.

The sequenced sample was blood. The chain couples TRBV7-9 to TRBJ2-5; 8 nucleotides align to TRBD1. This receptor was taken from a girl between 5 and 17 years old with multiple sclerosis. The CDR3 DNA is TGTGCCAGCAGCTCCCGGACAGGGTTAGAGACCCAGTACTTC. This sequence encodes CASSSRTGLETQYF. The entire variable domain, with the rest obtained from reference TRBV7-9 and TRBJ2-5, is as follows: DTGVSQNPRHKITKRGQNVTFRCDPISEHNRLYWYRQTLGQGPEFLTYFQNEAQLEKSRLLSDRFSAERPKGSFSTLEIQRTEQGDSAMYLCASSSRTGLETQYFGPGTRLLVL.